These 18 T cell receptor beta chains originate from one sample sequenced in a study of blood T cell repertoires in COVID-19. Assay used: immunoSEQ multiplex PCR; TCRdb lists only in-frame clones, some missing. The table has 150,000 to 200,000 clones, roughly 88% seen once. Material: PBMCs or T cells enriched from blood (not recorded which). Source of these receptors: a woman aged 45-60 years who had recovered from COVID-19.

The V and J genes are TRBV24-1 and TRBJ2-5, with 10 bases aligning to TRBD1. Trimming removed 0 bases from V and 4 bases from J; junction bases left unmatched: 7. Per germline, CDR1 KGHDR and CDR2 SFDVKD. The CDR3 is 17 residues long. The CDR3 loop is CATSDLGEGQGRETQYF. Written as DNA, the CDR3 is TGTGCCACCAGTGATTTGGGAGAGGGACAGGGGAGAGAGACCCAGTACTTC.

The chain links TRBV10-3 to TRBJ1-1; D possibly corresponds to TRBD1 (6 bases). The V end lost 6 bases, the J end lost 11 bases, and 19 bases lay between the germline ends. The CDR3 loop spans 13 amino acids. Germline CDR1 reads ENHRY; CDR2 reads SYGVKD. CDR3 nucleotide sequence: TGTGCCATCAGCTCAGGGCAGGGGAGTTGGGCTTTCTTT. It specifies CAISSGQGSWAFF.

The genes are TRBV19 and TRBJ1-1, with 7 bases lining up with TRBD1. The CDR3 loop spans 16 amino acids. CDR1 and CDR2 (germline): LNHDA, SQIVND (reference sequence). Germline trimming cut 6 bases from V and 8 bases from J; bases unmatched to any gene: 18. CDR3 coding DNA: TGTGCCAGTAGCCCGTTAGGGGGCCGGGTAGACAGGGAAGCTTTCTTT. Protein: CASSPLGGRVDREAFF. The variable domain in full, with the rest retrieved from reference TRBV19 and TRBJ1-1, is DGGITQSPKYLFRKEGQNVTLSCEQNLNHDAMYWYRQDPGQGLRLIYYSQIVNDFQKGDIAEGYSVSREKKESFPLTVTSAQKNPTAFYLCASSPLGGRVDREAFFGQGTRLTVV.

CDR3: CASGLGTVYNEQFF. The CDR3 region has the DNA TGTGCTAGTGGTTTGGGGACAGTCTACAATGAGCAGTTCTTC. V usage is TRBV12-5 and J usage is TRBJ2-1; TRBD1 might be the D (6 bases). Germline CDR1 reads LGHNT; CDR2 reads FRNRAP. The V end lost 1 base, the J end lost 3 bases, and 7 bases lay between the germline ends. The CDR3 runs to 14 residues.

The V gene is TRBV30, the J gene TRBJ2-3; D might be TRBD1 (8 bases). With 1 base removed from V and 0 bases from J, the gap between germline ends came to 14 bases. This CDR3 has 16 amino acids. The germline V gene has CDR1 GTSNPN and CDR2 SVGIG (reference sequence). The CDR3 spells CAWSGDRGGSTDTQYF. The DNA for the CDR3 is TGTGCCTGGAGTGGAGACAGGGGAGGGAGCACAGATACGCAGTATTTT.

The rearrangement joins TRBV7-3 to TRBJ2-1, with TRBD2 matching 8 bases. Germline V gene data show CDR1 as SGHTA and CDR2 as FQGTGA. CDR3 length: 15 residues. V shed 5 bases, J shed 7 bases, and the junction held 10 bases outside the gene matches. The CDR3 DNA follows: TGTGCCAGCAGCCCAAACGGGGGGGCCAAGAATGAGCAGTTCTTC. Amino acid sequence: CASSPNGGAKNEQFF.

The V gene is TRBV11-2, the J gene TRBJ2-1; TRBD2 is a possible D gene (7 bases). The CDR3 contains 16 residues. V lost 3 bases, J lost 6 bases, and 18 bases lay in between. The germline V gene has CDR1 SGHAT and CDR2 FQNNGV. The CDR3 DNA reads as TGTGCCAGCAGCTTTGAGCGAGGGGGGGTGGGCAATGAGCAGTTCTTC. Its protein is CASSFERGGVGNEQFF. Using reference TRBV11-2 and TRBJ2-1 for the parts outside the CDR3, the full variable domain is EAGVAQSPRYKIIEKRQSVAFWCNPISGHATLYWYQQILGQGPKLLIQFQNNGVVDDSQLPKDRFSAERLKGVDSTLKIQPAKLEDSAVYLCASSFERGGVGNEQFFGPGTRLTVL.

This chain joins TRBV9 and TRBJ2-3; 12 bases agree with TRBD2. CDR1 and CDR2 from the germline V gene are SGDLS and YYNGEE. Trimming cost V 0 bases and J 5 bases; bases outside gene matches: 4. The CDR3 is made up of 16 amino acids. The CDR3 region is CASSVGLAGGQDTQYF. The CDR3 coding sequence is TGTGCCAGCAGCGTAGGGCTAGCGGGGGGGCAAGATACGCAGTATTTT.

The V gene is TRBV7-9, the J gene TRBJ1-2; 12 nucleotides align to TRBD1. The CDR3 consists of 17 residues. J lost 3 bases, V lost 5 bases, and 10 bases had no gene match. Germline V gene sequence: CDR1 SEHNR, CDR2 FQNEAQ (reference sequence). The DNA of the CDR3 is TGTGCCAGCAGCGGTCCGGGACAGGGGGCGAAAGACTATGGCTACACCTTC. This sequence encodes CASSGPGQGAKDYGYTF.

The table lists this clone with a count of one. This rearrangement joins TRBV5-5 to TRBJ1-1; possible D gene TRBD1, 5 bases. V was cut by 0 bases and J by 4 bases, with 16 bases left in between. The CDR3 consists of 16 residues. The germline gives CDR1 SGHKS, CDR2 YYEKEE (reference sequence). The CDR3 DNA is TGTGCCAGCAGCTTGGACGTGTACCCGCAGGGCACTGAAGCTTTCTTT. As protein: CASSLDVYPQGTEAFF. Full variable domain (missing parts from reference TRBV5-5 and TRBJ1-1): DAGVTQSPTHLIKTRGQQVTLRCSPISGHKSVSWYQQVLGQGPQFIFQYYEKEERGRGNFPDRFSARQFPNYSSELNVNALLLGDSALYLCASSLDVYPQGTEAFFGQGTRLTVV.

V is TRBV27 and J is TRBJ1-3; tentatively, D is TRBD1 (5 bases). The CDR3 spans 15 residues. The ends were cut back, 0 bases at V and 0 bases at J, with 6 bases in the middle. Germline loops: CDR1 MNHEY, CDR2 SMNVEV (reference sequence). The CDR3 nucleotides are TGTGCCAGCAGTTTATCCGGGGGCTCTGGAAACACCATATATTTT. Translated, it gives CASSLSGGSGNTIYF.

The V and J genes are TRBV5-1 and TRBJ1-4; 7 bases match TRBD1. This CDR3 is 15 amino acids long. The ends lost 2 bases at V and 3 bases at J; junction bases unmatched: 4. Germline CDR1 reads SGHRS; CDR2 reads YFSETQ. This CDR3 reads CASSLQGTSNEKLFF. The CDR3 DNA sequence: TGCGCCAGCAGCTTACAGGGGACCTCTAATGAAAAACTGTTTTTT. The complete variable domain, with remaining parts taken from reference TRBV5-1 and TRBJ1-4, reads KAGVTQTPRYLIKTRGQQVTLSCSPISGHRSVSWYQQTPGQGLQFLFEYFSETQRNKGNFPGRFSGRQFSNSRSEMNVSTLELGDSALYLCASSLQGTSNEKLFFGSGTQLSVL.

The gene calls are TRBV6-5 and TRBJ1-1, with a tentative D call TRBD1 (5 bases). Trimming cost V 4 bases and J 1 base, with 10 bases left between them. Germline loops: CDR1 MNHEY, CDR2 SVGAGI. This CDR3 contains 14 residues. The CDR3 protein is CASSWGVANTEAFF. The CDR3 nucleotides read TGTGCCAGCAGTTGGGGGGTGGCGAACACTGAAGCTTTCTTT.

The chain is built from TRBV18 and TRBJ1-1; 7 bases are a match to TRBD1. The CDR3 length is 13 residues. Germline CDR1 is KGHSH and CDR2 is LQKENI. After removal of 4 bases from V and 3 bases from J, the junction contained 2 bases not matched to a gene. CDR3 amino acids: CASSHDRDTEAFF. The CDR3 coding sequence is TGTGCCAGCTCACACGACAGGGACACTGAAGCTTTCTTT.

This chain joins TRBV19 and TRBJ1-1; the D gene is possibly TRBD1 (6 bases). This CDR3 spans 17 amino acids. With 2 bases removed from V and 4 bases from J, the gap between germline ends came to 20 bases. The V gene's germline CDR1 is LNHDA and CDR2 SQIVND (reference sequence). The CDR3: CASSIIGAGDGGTEAFF. DNA of the CDR3: TGTGCCAGTAGTATAATAGGGGCAGGGGATGGGGGCACTGAAGCTTTCTTT.

This chain links TRBV7-9 with TRBJ2-7; D perhaps matches TRBD1 (6 bases). Per germline, CDR1 SEHNR and CDR2 FQNEAQ (reference sequence). This CDR3 is built from 15 residues. V lost 4 bases and J lost 5, with 18 bases in between. The DNA for the CDR3 is TGTGCCAGCAGCTCCCTACGGACAGTTGAGAACGAGCAGTACTTC. Translating it yields CASSSLRTVENEQYF.

This clone was observed once. The chain employs TRBV12-5 and TRBJ1-3; the D gene is possibly TRBD1 (6 bases). V was cut by 6 bases and J by 4 bases, with 22 bases left in between. The CDR3 totals 17 residues. Germline assignment: CDR1 LGHNT and CDR2 FRNRAP. Here the CDR3 reads CASGLPALPTGGNTIYF. The CDR3 DNA sequence: TGTGCTAGTGGCCTACCTGCTCTCCCGACAGGAGGAAACACCATATATTTT. Supplemented by reference TRBV12-5 and TRBJ1-3, the full variable domain reads DARVTQTPRHKVTEMGQEVTMRCQPILGHNTVFWYRQTMMQGLELLAYFRNRAPLDDSGMPKDRFSAEMPDATLATLKIQPSEPRDSAVYFCASGLPALPTGGNTIYFGEGSWLTVV.

The V call is TRBV12-5, the J call TRBJ2-3; 8 bases line up with TRBD2. The CDR3 covers 15 residues. CDR1 LGHNT and CDR2 FRNRAP come from the germline V gene. With 7 bases clipped from V and 2 bases from J, the junction kept 8 bases outside the gene matches. The CDR3 DNA sequence: TGTGCTAGTGCTATGGGACTAGGGGACACAGATACGCAGTATTTT. Amino acids: CASAMGLGDTDTQYF.